This T cell receptor beta chain was sequenced in a study of blood T cell repertoires in COVID-19. Across the study: Some COVID-19 samples were acute and others convalescent; all came from the United States, Italy and Spain. Nucleic acid was either cDNA or gDNA, and it came from T cells, B-cell-depleted T cells, or PBMCs.

This clone showed up just a few times. Original analysis: Using reference gene primer amplification, nucleated cell counts were estimated. Some clones are missing from TCRdb's copy, which holds only in-frame ones; the method was immunoSEQ multiplex PCR. V and J calls and clone size come straight from that table; D and trimming were deduced from the DNA. The sample carries some 180,000 clones, 88% recorded once. This CDR3 is 15 amino acids long. Germline CDR1 is SGHTA and CDR2 is FQGTGA. V dropped 6 bases and J dropped 8 bases, with 20 bases sitting between them. The source of this sequence is a man in his fifties or sixties who had recovered from COVID-19. V usage is TRBV7-3 and J usage is TRBJ2-1; tentative D call: TRBD1 (6 bases). Sequences were obtained from peripheral blood. CDR3 protein: CASSPRLGQTHEQFF. The CDR3 DNA is TGTGCCAGCAGTCCCCGGCTGGGACAAACCCATGAGCAGTTCTTC. The whole variable domain, filled in from reference TRBV7-3 and TRBJ2-1, reads GAGVSQTPSNKVTEKGKYVELRCDPISGHTALYWYRQSLGQGPEFLIYFQGTGAADDSGLPNDRFFAVRPEGSVSTLKIQRTERGDSAVYLCASSPRLGQTHEQFFGPGTRLTVL.